These T cell receptor beta chains were read from a single sample in a study of control samples from healthy donors and cancer patients. Profiling relied on immunoSEQ multiplex PCR, and the TCRdb table lists in-frame clones only, not all of them. The sample carries roughly 81,000 clones, approximately 82% recorded once. Input material: PBMCs. The receptors stem from a man between 60 and 75 years old with head and neck cancer. CDR3s include the opening cysteine and the closing phenylalanine or tryptophan. The D gene is left open where the match is weak. Only part of the rows carry a size: once, few, many, or a class if the clone is expanded.

abundance	d_gene	v_gene	j_gene	CDR3aa	CDR3nt
.	.	TRBV29-1	TRBJ2-3	CSKLQDSTDTQYF	TGCAGCAAACTACAGGATTCCACAGATACGCAGTATTTT
.	.	TRBV7-8	TRBJ2-7	CASSTNGVFSDEQYF	TGTGCCAGCAGTACTAATGGGGTATTTTCAGACGAGCAGTACTTC
once	TRBD1	TRBV29-1	TRBJ2-4	CSVEPQVRDRGNIQYF	TGCAGCGTTGAACCTCAAGTCCGGGACAGGGGAAACATTCAGTACTTC
once	.	TRBV6-5	TRBJ2-1	CASSYNFPGNEQFF	TGTGCCAGCAGTTACAACTTTCCGGGCAACGAGCAGTTCTTC
.	.	TRBV6-2/TRBV6-3	TRBJ1-5	CASSYPGQPQHF	TGTGCCAGCAGTTACCCGGGTCAGCCCCAGCATTTT
.	.	TRBV10-1	TRBJ2-1	CASRGNEQFF	TGCGCCAGCAGAGGGAATGAGCAGTTCTTC
.	.	TRBV18	TRBJ2-7	CASSPLQGLYEQYF	TGTGCCAGCTCACCCCTACAGGGCCTCTACGAGCAGTACTTC
.	.	TRBV10-3	TRBJ1-3	CAISLGGSGNTIYF	TGTGCCATCAGCCTAGGGGGCTCTGGAAACACCATATATTTT
.	TRBD1	TRBV25-1	TRBJ2-7	CASSPNNRGSYEQYF	TGTGCCAGCAGTCCTAACAACAGGGGCTCCTACGAGCAGTACTTC
.	TRBD2	TRBV18	TRBJ2-1	CASSPRLAGAPYEQFF	TGTGCCAGCTCACCGCGACTAGCGGGAGCGCCCTATGAGCAGTTCTTC
.	.	TRBV7-2	TRBJ2-7	CASSLVAGTSYEQYF	TGTGCCAGCAGCTTAGTGGCGGGAACCTCCTACGAGCAGTACTTC
many	.	TRBV11-1	TRBJ2-1	CASTPEGNEQFF	TGTGCCAGCACTCCGGAAGGGAATGAGCAGTTCTTC
.	.	TRBV19	TRBJ1-2	CASSILSGGYGYTF	TGTGCCAGTAGTATATTGTCGGGGGGCTATGGCTACACCTTC
few	.	TRBV5-1	TRBJ2-3	CASSLGRSTDTQYF	TGCGCCAGCAGCTTGGGCAGAAGCACAGATACGCAGTATTTT
once	TRBD2	TRBV10-1	TRBJ2-5	CASSSSGRGTQYF	TGCGCCAGCAGTTCTAGCGGGAGAGGGACCCAGTACTTC
.	.	TRBV11-2	TRBJ2-1	CASTHPGYNEQFF	TGTGCCAGCACCCACCCAGGGTACAATGAGCAGTTCTTC
.	.	TRBV10-2	TRBJ2-3	CASSESTASTDTQYF	TGCGCCAGCAGTGAGTCGACAGCTAGCACAGATACGCAGTATTTT
.	.	TRBV11-1	TRBJ2-5	CASSLDETQYF	TGTGCCAGCAGCTTAGATGAGACCCAGTACTTC
.	TRBD2	TRBV27	TRBJ2-6	CASSSQTSGSFGANVLTF	TGTGCCAGCAGTTCGCAGACTAGCGGGAGCTTTGGGGCCAACGTCCTGACTTTC
.	TRBD1	TRBV19	TRBJ1-5	CASRGIGDRYSNQPQHF	TGTGCCAGTAGGGGGATTGGGGACAGATATAGCAATCAGCCCCAGCATTTT
.	.	TRBV18	TRBJ2-5	CASSPDRRQETQYF	TGTGCCAGCTCACCTGACAGGAGACAAGAGACCCAGTACTTC
medium-sized	.	TRBV6-5	TRBJ1-5	CASSRHRQPQHF	TGTGCCAGCAGTAGGCATCGCCAGCCCCAGCATTTT
.	TRBD2	TRBV11-2	TRBJ2-1	CASSYGTSGSRDEQFF	TGTGCCAGCAGCTATGGGACTAGCGGGAGTAGGGATGAGCAGTTCTTC
.	TRBD2	TRBV20-1	TRBJ2-1	CSASNSGGRNEQFF	TGCAGTGCTAGTAATAGCGGGGGGCGTAATGAGCAGTTCTTC
.	.	TRBV9	TRBJ2-5	CASSVVSGNGETQYF	TGTGCCAGCAGCGTAGTATCCGGGAATGGGGAGACCCAGTACTTC
.	.	TRBV1	TRBJ2-5	CTSSQAGTSTVETQYF	TGCACCAGCAGCCAAGCCGGGACTAGCACAGTAGAGACCCAGTACTTC